Listed below are T cell receptor beta chains from one sample, sequenced in a study of metastatic and nonmetastatic thyroid tumors. TCRdb called clones again from the PCR reads with MiXCR. Among over 35,000 clones listed, roughly a sixth were seen once. Sequenced input: tumor tissue. These receptors originate from a female donor with papillary thyroid cancer or a benign thyroid nodule (not recorded which). Some clones in this sample may be carry-over from other donors' samples. Each CDR3 is given with its conserved first and last residue. The D gene is left open where the match is weak. A clone size is listed for some rows: how often the clone was seen (once, few, many), or a class if it is expanded.

j_call v_call d_call clone_size cdr3_aa cdr3_nt
TRBJ1-2 TRBV27 - many CASGRGASGYTF TGTGCCAGCGGCCGGGGGGCCAGTGGCTACACCTTC
TRBJ2-4 TRBV19 - many CASSETRDIQYF TGTGCCAGTAGCGAGACCAGGGATATTCAGTACTTC
TRBJ1-4 TRBV10-2 - few CARSELEQGHEKLFF TGCGCCAGAAGTGAGCTCGAGCAGGGGCATGAAAAACTGTTTTTT
TRBJ2-4 TRBV2 - many CASSEGSSIQYF TGTGCCAGCAGTGAAGGTTCTAGCATTCAGTACTTC
TRBJ2-1 TRBV7-9 TRBD2 many CASSLGAGGPYNEQFF TGTGCCAGCAGCTTAGGCGCGGGAGGGCCCTACAATGAGCAGTTCTTC
TRBJ2-5 TRBV15 - many CATSRAAGQETQYF TGTGCCACCAGCAGAGCGGCGGGACAAGAGACCCAGTACTTC
TRBJ2-3 TRBV20-1 TRBD2 many CSAGGTDLQLDTQYF TGCAGTGCCGGGGGGACGGATCTTCAATTAGATACGCAGTATTTT
TRBJ1-5 TRBV4-2 - many CASSQEDSSNQPQHF TGTGCCAGCAGCCAAGAGGACAGTAGCAATCAGCCCCAGCATTTT
TRBJ1-3 TRBV28 - many CASRLETVPNTIYF TGTGCCAGCAGGTTAGAGACAGTTCCGAACACCATATATTTT
TRBJ2-2 TRBV2 - many CASSELGDGELFF TGTGCCAGCAGTGAGCTTGGGGACGGGGAGCTGTTTTTT
TRBJ2-1 TRBV5-1 - - CASSLARGGEQFF TGCGCCAGCAGCTTGGCCCGGGGCGGGGAGCAGTTCTTC
TRBJ2-1 TRBV20-1 TRBD2 many CSAAGVAGFDGNEQFF TGCAGTGCTGCGGGGGTAGCGGGATTCGACGGCAATGAGCAGTTCTTC
TRBJ2-3 TRBV30 - many CAWSLTRNGTDTQYF TGTGCCTGGAGTCTAACTAGGAATGGCACAGATACGCAGTATTTT
TRBJ2-3 TRBV19 TRBD2 many CASRLTGTSGSLDTQYF TGTGCCAGTAGACTTACCGGGACTAGCGGGAGTTTAGATACGCAGTATTTT
TRBJ2-2 TRBV28 TRBD1 - CASSSYPGTENTGELFF TGTGCCAGCAGTTCCTACCCCGGGACAGAGAACACCGGGGAGCTGTTTTTT
TRBJ2-3 TRBV6-1 TRBD2 few CASRTGTRPSTGTQYF TGTGCCAGCAGGACTGGGACTAGACCTAGCACAGGTACGCAGTATTTT
TRBJ2-3 TRBV5-1 TRBD2 - CASSLMASGSTDTQYF TGCGCCAGCAGTTTGATGGCTAGCGGGAGCACAGATACGCAGTATTTT
TRBJ1-2 TRBV30 TRBD1 once CAWSVGGTTGLGYGYTF TGTGCCTGGAGTGTAGGTGGCACGACAGGGCTGGGGTATGGCTACACCTTC
TRBJ1-2 TRBV18 - many CASSPPGQPYGYTF TGTGCCAGCTCACCACCAGGACAGCCCTATGGCTACACCTTC
TRBJ2-2 TRBV6-5 - few CASSLTTDGAGELFF TGTGCCAGCAGTTTGACGACCGACGGGGCCGGGGAGCTGTTTTTT
TRBJ1-4 TRBV6-7 TRBD1 many CASSTTGEVREKLFF TGTGCCAGCAGTACGACAGGGGAGGTGCGTGAAAAACTGTTTTTT
TRBJ1-2 TRBV5-6 - many CASREQEIYGYTF TGTGCCAGCCGAGAACAGGAAATCTATGGCTACACCTTC
TRBJ2-1 TRBV12-3/TRBV12-4 TRBD2 many CASRRLAGGGNEQFF TGTGCCAGCAGGAGACTAGCGGGAGGAGGGAATGAGCAGTTCTTC
TRBJ2-7 TRBV19 TRBD1 many CASSIGQGAYEQYF TGTGCCAGTAGTATAGGACAGGGGGCTTACGAGCAGTACTTC
TRBJ1-1 TRBV7-9 - - CASSLFERAEAFF TGTGCCAGCAGCTTATTTGAGCGGGCTGAAGCTTTCTTT
TRBJ2-2 TRBV10-3 - many CAIADTNTGELFF TGTGCCATCGCTGACACGAACACCGGGGAGCTGTTTTTT
TRBJ2-1 TRBV12-3/TRBV12-4 - - CARSQNSYNEQFF TGTGCCAGAAGTCAAAACTCCTACAATGAGCAGTTCTTC
TRBJ2-1 TRBV3-1 - many CASSQDESSPYNEQFF TGTGCCAGCAGCCAAGATGAGAGCTCTCCCTACAATGAGCAGTTTTTC
TRBJ2-3 TRBV6-1 - medium-sized CASSEIGGQGLFTDTQYF TGTGCCAGCAGTGAAATTGGCGGCCAGGGCCTCTTCACAGATACGCAGTATTTT
TRBJ2-1 TRBV24-1 - - CATSYGTWVGEQFF TGTGCCACCAGTTACGGTACATGGGTCGGTGAGCAGTTCTTC
TRBJ2-5 TRBV7-9 TRBD1 many CAIDKTGLETQYF TGTGCCATCGACAAGACAGGGCTGGAGACCCAGTACTTC
TRBJ1-5 TRBV4-3 - many CASSQDFQPQHF TGCGCCAGCAGCCAAGATTTCCAGCCCCAGCATTTT
TRBJ2-1 TRBV27 - many CASSPDGQLGLYNEQFF TGTGCCAGCAGTCCGGACGGACAGCTTGGCTTATACAATGAGCAGTTCTTC
TRBJ1-2 TRBV6-1 - few CASSSLGGFYGYTF TGTGCCAGCAGCTCCTTGGGGGGCTTCTATGGCTACACCTTC
TRBJ2-3 TRBV7-2 - many CASSLRSDTQYF TGTGCCAGCAGCTTACGATCAGATACGCAGTATTTT
TRBJ2-1 TRBV27 TRBD2 many CASSFLAGAFNEQFF TGTGCCAGCAGTTTTTTGGCGGGAGCGTTCAATGAGCAGTTCTTC
TRBJ2-1 TRBV13 - many CASSPRDSSSYNEQFF TGTGCCAGCAGCCCACGGGACTCCAGCTCCTACAATGAGCAGTTCTTC
TRBJ2-7 TRBV30 - many CAWSPQGREQYF TGTGCCTGGAGTCCCCAGGGACGGGAGCAGTACTTC
TRBJ2-3 TRBV20-1 - many CSARDLLRGSTDTQYF TGCAGTGCTAGAGATCTACTCAGGGGTAGCACAGATACGCAGTATTTT
TRBJ1-4 TRBV4-1 - once CASSQEMWYAEKLFF TGCGCCAGCAGCCAAGAAATGTGGTACGCTGAAAAACTGTTTTTT
TRBJ2-1 TRBV7-2 - many CASSLGRGGSGYNEQFF TGTGCCAGCAGCTTAGGGAGGGGTGGTAGCGGTTACAATGAGCAGTTCTTC
TRBJ2-1 TRBV6-1 - - CASSDPRGRSLSNEQFF TGTGCCAGCAGTGACCCCCGTGGGAGATCATTGTCCAATGAGCAGTTCTTC
TRBJ1-6 TRBV4-1 - medium-sized CASSQDFGVVGNSPLHF TGCGCCAGCAGCCAAGATTTTGGGGTCGTAGGTAATTCACCCCTCCACTTT
TRBJ2-7 TRBV18 - - CASSPGSERSYEQYF TGTGCCAGCTCACCAGGATCGGAGCGCTCCTACGAGCAGTACTTC
TRBJ1-6 TRBV6-2/TRBV6-3 - few CASSYSPEVDNSPLHF TGTGCCAGCAGTTACAGTCCGGAAGTCGATAATTCACCCCTCCACTTT
TRBJ2-5 TRBV7-9 - many CASSRASGETQYF TGTGCCAGCAGCCGGGCCTCGGGGGAGACCCAGTACTTC
TRBJ1-1 TRBV18 - many CASSPPIGGITEAFF TGTGCCAGCTCACCACCGATCGGGGGAATTACTGAAGCTTTCTTT
TRBJ1-4 TRBV6-6 TRBD1 many CASSWDRGSLYATNEKLFF TGTGCCAGCAGTTGGGACAGGGGGTCCCTGTATGCAACTAATGAAAAACTGTTTTTT
TRBJ2-2 TRBV6-2/TRBV6-3 TRBD1 few CASSTLTVWTGFPWELFF TGTGCCAGCAGTACCCTAACCGTCTGGACAGGGTTTCCCTGGGAGCTGTTTTTT
TRBJ1-5 TRBV24-1 - many CATRKKLPKKQRFGGNQPQHF TGTGCCACCAGGAAAAAATTACCAAAAAAACAGCGATTTGGGGGCAATCAGCCCCAGCATTTT
TRBJ1-1 TRBV7-2 - many CASSLVTYTEAFF TGTGCCAGCAGCTTAGTGACTTACACTGAAGCTTTCTTT
TRBJ1-1 TRBV5-6 - few CASSLRQDLNTEAFF TGTGCCAGCAGCTTGCGCCAGGACCTAAACACTGAAGCTTTCTTT